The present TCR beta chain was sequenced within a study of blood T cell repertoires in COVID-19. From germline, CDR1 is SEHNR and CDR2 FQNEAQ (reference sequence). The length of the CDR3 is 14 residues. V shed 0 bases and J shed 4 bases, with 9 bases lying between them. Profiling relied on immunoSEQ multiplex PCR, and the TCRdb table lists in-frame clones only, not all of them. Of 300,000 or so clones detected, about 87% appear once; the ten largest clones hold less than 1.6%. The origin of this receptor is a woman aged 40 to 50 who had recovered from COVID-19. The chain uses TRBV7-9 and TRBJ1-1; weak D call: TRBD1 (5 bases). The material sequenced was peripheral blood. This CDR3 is CASSLAREGTEAFF. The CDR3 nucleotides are TGTGCCAGCAGCTTAGCCAGGGAGGGCACTGAAGCTTTCTTT.